This T cell receptor (beta chain) was found in a study of monozygotic twins with inflammatory bowel disease. Whole-study findings and limits: Limited power may explain why concordant and discordant twins showed no difference in repertoire similarity.

CDR1 is KGHSH and CDR2 is LQKENI in the germline V gene. The CDR3 spans 16 residues. As for this clonotype: Its antigen is undetermined.

TCRdb processed the 5' RACE reads again and assigns one entry to each CDR3 protein, with no DNA. Its table records approximately 400,000 distinct CDR3 sequences. Input material: blood. This clonotype originated in a human donor with ulcerative colitis or Crohn's disease, or a healthy co-twin of an affected twin (not recorded which). The chain is built from TRBV18 and TRBJ2-2; TCRdb gives TRBD1 as the D gene, but with no DNA this cannot be confirmed. CDR3 sequence: CASSPPTGSNTGELFF.